The source of this T cell receptor beta chain is a study of CD8+CD57+ T cells in acquired aplastic anemia. Study-wide context: Sorted CD4+ and CD8+ cells yielded DNA averaging approximately 3.5 ug. Study-wide results and limits: Comparison of patients with controls identified around 28 shared CD8+ CDR3 sequences. Between patients and controls, CD8+ Simpson's diversity did not vary significantly.

The CDR3 has 12 residues. Germline V lookup: CDR1 SGHVS, CDR2 FQNEAQ. For CDR3 and TCR beta VDJ profiling, genomic DNA was the template used. From the reads, TCRdb called clonotypes with MiXCR, one entry per CDR3 protein. Seen here are approximately 58,000 distinct CDR3 sequences, roughly three fifths observed once, and the top ten hold roughly 15%. All patients picked for sequencing had shown, by flow cytometry, an expansion of CD8+CD57+ cells. On this clonotype itself: Its antigen remains unknown. At one boundary the junction diverges from the germline segment, which might be a read error.

This sequence joins TRBV7-8 and TRBJ1-6; D gene ambiguous. This TCR derives from a human donor with aplastic anemia. What was sequenced was sorted CD4+, CD8+, or CD8+CD57+ T cells (not recorded which) from PBMCs. The CDR3 reads CASSARGSPFHF. As DNA, the CDR3 is TGTGCCAGCAGTGCACGCGGTTCACCCTTCCACTTT.